This is a list of T cell receptor beta chains from one sample in a study of T cell repertoires in cytomegalovirus infection. TCRdb itself ran the reads through MiXCR, one entry per CDR3 protein. Of roughly 640,000 distinct CDR3 sequences in the sample, around 24% were seen once. The sample consisted of CD8+ T cells from PBMCs. The source of these receptors is a human donor in good health (CMV status not recorded). Some clones in this sample may be carry-over from other donors' samples. The CDR3 runs from the conserved cysteine through the conserved F or W. The D gene is left open where the match is weak. For some rows the clone size is stated as once, few or many, or as a class when expanded; others skip it.

V: TRBV14
J: TRBJ2-7
size: NA
D: NA
CDR3: CASSPPGVAGAYEQYF

V: TRBV7-8
J: TRBJ1-2
size: many
D: NA
CDR3: CASSLNEAPGYGYTF

V: TRBV20-1
J: TRBJ2-5
size: NA
D: TRBD2
CDR3: CSARDFELAGARETQYF

V: TRBV13
J: TRBJ2-1
size: NA
D: NA
CDR3: CASSLGARGEQFF

V: TRBV7-2
J: TRBJ2-7
size: many
D: TRBD1
CDR3: CASSLDRHEQYF

V: TRBV4-1
J: TRBJ2-2
size: many
D: NA
CDR3: CASSYGENTGELFF

V: TRBV5-1
J: TRBJ1-1
size: NA
D: NA
CDR3: CAKPLQGNTEAFF

V: TRBV7-2
J: TRBJ2-3
size: few
D: NA
CDR3: CASSPEPRTDTQYF

V: TRBV7-8
J: TRBJ2-3
size: few
D: NA
CDR3: CASNLRASADTQYF

V: TRBV12-3/TRBV12-4
J: TRBJ2-2
size: few
D: NA
CDR3: CASSFLGPGELFF

V: TRBV10-3
J: TRBJ1-1
size: many
D: NA
CDR3: CAISPGEGWTEAFF

V: TRBV19
J: TRBJ2-2
size: NA
D: NA
CDR3: CASQAGAGTGELFF

V: TRBV9
J: TRBJ2-1
size: NA
D: TRBD2
CDR3: CASSATSGGAADEQFF

V: TRBV29-1
J: TRBJ2-3
size: NA
D: NA
CDR3: CSLGGGDTQYF

V: TRBV5-4
J: TRBJ2-2
size: few
D: NA
CDR3: CAFHRDTGELFF